These 15 T cell receptor beta chains were sequenced from one sample in a study of blood T cell repertoires in COVID-19. Repertoires were generated with immunoSEQ multiplex PCR, while TCRdb's copy carries only in-frame clones and drops some. The sample has tens of thousands of clones; 82% are singletons. Sequencing was done on a sample of peripheral blood. The receptors originated from a man in his forties or fifties with active or convalescent COVID-19.

This clone is a singleton in its sample. V usage is TRBV4-2 and J usage is TRBJ1-3; perhaps TRBD1 as D (6 bases). The ends were cut back, 4 bases at V and 0 bases at J, with 10 bases in the middle. The CDR3 loop spans 15 amino acids. The V gene's germline CDR1 is LGHNA and CDR2 YNFKEQ. CDR3 protein: CASSLRTASGNTIYF. DNA for the CDR3: TGTGCCAGCAGCCTACGGACAGCCTCTGGAAACACCATATATTTT.

The V and J genes are TRBV6-5 and TRBJ1-2; 8 nucleotides align to TRBD1. Germline loops: CDR1 MNHEY, CDR2 SVGAGI. The V and J ends lost 6 bases and 6 bases, in that order; junction bases with no gene match: 9. The CDR3 spans 14 residues. The CDR3 nucleotides are TGTGCCAGCAGCATCGACAGGGGTCGGAATGGCTACACCTTC. It specifies CASSIDRGRNGYTF.

The chain couples TRBV24-1 to TRBJ2-5; 11 bases fit TRBD2. The ends lost 6 bases at V and 2 bases at J; junction bases unmatched: 7. This CDR3 spans 16 amino acids. Germline values: CDR1 KGHDR, CDR2 SFDVKD. Here the CDR3 DNA reads TGTGCCACCAGTAACCCGGGACTAGCGGATCAAGAGACCCAGTACTTC. Its protein is CATSNPGLADQETQYF.

The V gene is TRBV14, the J gene TRBJ1-4, with D unresolved. CDR1 and CDR2 (germline): SGHDN, FVKESK. V was cut by 3 bases and J by 2 bases, with 4 bases left in between. This CDR3 contains 13 residues. The CDR3 nucleotides read TGTGCCAGCAGCCACTTGACTAATGAAAAACTGTTTTTT. Protein product: CASSHLTNEKLFF.

This clone has a single count. The rearrangement uses TRBV5-4 and TRBJ2-6; a weak D match, TRBD1 (6 bases). Germline CDR1 reads SGHNT; CDR2 reads YYREEE (reference sequence). V lost 0 bases to trimming and J lost 4 bases, with 14 bases between them. This CDR3 region has 17 residues. The CDR3 DNA reads as TGTGCCAGCAGCTTGGGACAGGTGAACTCCGGGGCCAACGTCCTGACTTTC. This gives the protein CASSLGQVNSGANVLTF.

The chain couples TRBV27 to TRBJ1-2; the match to TRBD1 covers 7 bases. Germline V CDR1 and CDR2: MNHEY, SMNVEV (reference sequence). With V trimmed by 5 bases and J by 6 bases, 6 bases remained unmatched. The CDR3 extends over 13 amino acids. CDR3 DNA sequence: TGTGCCAGCAGTATAGACAGGGCCAATGGCTACACCTTC. This sequence encodes CASSIDRANGYTF.

This rearrangement joins TRBV7-8 to TRBJ2-2; 8 bases agree with TRBD2. Germline loops: CDR1 SGHVS, CDR2 FQNEAQ. J was trimmed by 1 base and V by 5 bases; bases with no gene match: 3. The CDR3 extends over 15 amino acids. This CDR3 is CASSLSGVNTGELFF. The DNA of the CDR3 is TGTGCCAGCAGCCTTAGCGGGGTGAACACCGGGGAGCTGTTTTTT.

The chain is built from TRBV11-3 and TRBJ2-1, with 12 positions matching TRBD2. V shed 4 bases and J 5 bases; nucleotides not matched to a gene: 6. This CDR3 contains 16 residues. Germline V CDR1 and CDR2: SGHNT, YENEEA. CDR3 sequence (DNA): TGTGCCAGCAGCTCCCCGGGACTAGCGGGCCACAATGAGCAGTTCTTC. This translates into CASSSPGLAGHNEQFF. The variable domain in full, completed from reference TRBV11-3 and TRBJ2-1, reads EAGVVQSPRYKIIEKKQPVAFWCNPISGHNTLYWYLQNLGQGPELLIRYENEEAVDDSQLPKDRFSAERLKGVDSTLKIQPAELGDSAVYLCASSSPGLAGHNEQFFGPGTRLTVL.

The CDR3 region is CASSSGTPNYGYTF. CDR3 DNA: TGTGCCAGCAGTTCCGGGACTCCTAACTATGGCTACACCTTC. This rearrangement joins TRBV28 to TRBJ1-2; possibly TRBD1 for D (5 bases). The CDR3 contains 14 residues. V was pared by 4 bases and J by 0 bases, with 9 bases between. In germline, CDR1 is MDHEN, CDR2 SYDVKM.

The chain couples TRBV4-1 to TRBJ2-7; 7 bases agree with TRBD1. This CDR3 region has 14 residues. Trimming at V came to 2 bases and at J to 1 base, leaving 2 bases not matched to a gene. Per the germline V gene, CDR1 is MGHRA and CDR2 is YSYEKL. The CDR3 DNA is TGCGCCAGCAGCCAAAAGACAGGGTCCTACGAGCAGTACTTC. Its translation is CASSQKTGSYEQYF.

The J gene is TRBJ2-1, the V gene TRBV9; D is ambiguous. Trimming cost V 4 bases and J 0 bases, with 14 bases left between them. There are 16 residues in the CDR3. Germline V gene data show CDR1 as SGDLS and CDR2 as YYNGEE. The CDR3 spells CASSSHWASSYNEQFF. The CDR3 DNA reads TGTGCCAGCAGCTCCCACTGGGCCTCCTCCTACAATGAGCAGTTCTTC.

The chain has TRBV27 and TRBJ2-3, with D tentatively TRBD1 (5 bases). Looked up from germline, CDR1 is MNHEY and CDR2 is SMNVEV (reference sequence). The CDR3 spans 14 residues. V was shortened by 2 bases and J by 5 bases, with 11 bases between the two germline ends. The CDR3 here is CASSLRTTGDTQYF. For the CDR3, the DNA is TGTGCCAGCAGTTTAAGGACAACGGGAGATACGCAGTATTTT.

The chain carries TRBV18 and TRBJ2-1, with 10 bases lining up with TRBD1. The CDR3 totals 18 residues. Germline loops: CDR1 KGHSH, CDR2 LQKENI. The trim removed 1 base at V and 9 bases at J, leaving 15 bases unmatched. The CDR3 protein is CASSPRTGTGDRSIEQFF. The DNA of the CDR3 is TGTGCCAGCTCACCACGGACAGGGACAGGGGATCGTTCGATTGAGCAGTTCTTC.

The chain joins TRBV5-4 to TRBJ2-3; D is perhaps TRBD2 (7 bases). From germline, CDR1 is SGHNT and CDR2 YYREEE (reference sequence). Trimming left V 3 bases short and J 5 bases short, with 16 bases between. CDR3 length: 15 amino acids. The CDR3: CASSSEGGRKDTQYF. The CDR3 bases are TGTGCCAGCAGCTCTGAGGGGGGGCGTAAAGATACGCAGTATTTT.

This chain uses TRBV5-6 with TRBJ1-2; perhaps TRBD1 as D (6 bases). The CDR3 spans 14 residues. Germline V CDR1 and CDR2: SGHDT, YYEEEE. The V gene lost 0 bases and the J gene lost 0 bases, with 6 bases spanning the gap. The CDR3 DNA sequence: TGTGCCAGCAGCTTGGGGACAGCTAACTATGGCTACACCTTC. Translating gives CASSLGTANYGYTF.